These 19 T cell receptor beta chains originate from one sample sequenced in a study of shared clonotypes between healthy human individuals. This table comes from immunoSEQ multiplex PCR, and its TCRdb copy is limited to in-frame clones, with some not included. The sample shows some 2,400,000 clones, roughly 95% of them seen only once. Sequencing used naive CD4+ T cells sorted from blood. The sample's subset: CD45RA+ positively selected. These receptors were collected from a man aged 18 to 30 in good health.

On this clone itself: At one end, the junction sequence differs from germline, possibly due to a read error. The chain employs TRBV2 and TRBJ2-3, with D hard to call. This CDR3 is 11 amino acids long. The germline V gene encodes CDR1 SNHLY and CDR2 FYNNEI. The CDR3 is CASTLTNLPSF. The CDR3 DNA is TGTGCCAGCACCCTCACCAACCTCCCCTCCTTT.

The chain couples TRBV15 to TRBJ1-6; D is uncertain. Germline V lookup: CDR1 LNHNV, CDR2 YYDKDF (reference sequence). Trimming removed 5 bases at V and 6 bases at J, with 5 bases between. CDR3 size: 12 residues. CDR3 protein: CATSGRNSPLHF. Written as DNA, the CDR3 is TGTGCCACCAGCGGGCGTAATTCACCCCTCCACTTT.

The V and J genes are TRBV21-1 and TRBJ2-6; the D segment call TRBD1 is taken from the table without a DNA check. TRBV21-1 is tagged as a pseudogene. The length of the CDR3 is 18 residues. Here the CDR3 DNA reads TGTGCCAGCAGCCTCCGGGACAGGGAGGTCTCTGGGGCCAACGTCCTGACTTTC. This sequence encodes CASSLRDREVSGANVLTF.

V usage is TRBV5-1 and J usage is TRBJ2-5; D is tentatively TRBD1 or TRBD2 (5 bases each). This CDR3 contains 16 residues. The germline CDR1 and CDR2 sequences are SGHRS and YFSETQ. V was trimmed by 7 bases and J by 3 bases, leaving 22 bases between them. The CDR3 nucleotides read TGCGCCAGCGGGAGTACCTGGGGCATTTTGAAAGAGACCCAGTACTTC. Translation gives CASGSTWGILKETQYF.

The genes are TRBV2 and TRBJ2-2; D is unresolved. Germline V gene lookup returns CDR1 SNHLY and CDR2 FYNNEI. V lost 3 bases, J lost 3 bases, and 11 bases lay in between. The length of the CDR3 is 15 residues. CDR3 in amino acids: CASSELSVYTGELFF. The CDR3 DNA is TGTGCCAGCAGTGAGCTGTCAGTATACACCGGGGAGCTGTTTTTT.

The chain uses TRBV5-1 and TRBJ2-5, with TRBD2 identical over 12 bases. Germline CDR1 and CDR2: SGHRS and YFSETQ. Trimming took 4 bases from V and 4 from J; bases not matched to a gene: 8. The CDR3 covers 16 residues. The chain's CDR3 is CASSPGLAGNVETQYF. CDR3 bases: TGCGCCAGCAGCCCTGGACTAGCGGGGAATGTAGAGACCCAGTACTTC.

The chain is built from TRBV6-5 and TRBJ2-1; 9 bases align to TRBD2. Germline CDR1 reads MNHEY; CDR2 reads SVGAGI. This CDR3 spans 15 amino acids. V lost 6 bases, J lost 7 bases, and 10 bases stayed unmatched. The CDR3 DNA reads TGTGCCAGCAGGCGACCCGGGACTAGCAGAAATGAGCAGTTCTTC. Its protein product is CASRRPGTSRNEQFF.

V is TRBV7-9 and J is TRBJ1-4; D gene unclear. Trimming removed 4 bases from V and 5 bases from J, with 11 bases in between. This CDR3 has 14 amino acids. The V gene's germline CDR1 is SEHNR and CDR2 FQNEAQ (reference sequence). The CDR3 bases are TGTGCCAGCAGCTCCAATTACCCGAATGAAAAACTGTTTTTT. This gives the protein CASSSNYPNEKLFF. Drawing the rest from reference TRBV7-9 and TRBJ1-4, the complete variable domain is DTGVSQNPRHKITKRGQNVTFRCDPISEHNRLYWYRQTLGQGPEFLTYFQNEAQLEKSRLLSDRFSAERPKGSFSTLEIQRTEQGDSAMYLCASSSNYPNEKLFFGSGTQLSVL.

In DNA, the CDR3 is TGTGCCAGCAGCTTAGCGGGGGAATCTAACACTGAAGCTTTCTTT. Translating it yields CASSLAGESNTEAFF. The rearrangement joins TRBV7-6 to TRBJ1-1; D possibly corresponds to TRBD1 (5 bases). The CDR3 contains 15 residues. Germline CDR1 reads SGHVS; CDR2 reads FNYEAQ. V was cut by 0 bases and J by 2 bases, with 10 bases left in between. Full variable domain (missing parts from reference TRBV7-6 and TRBJ1-1): GAGVSQSPRYKVTKRGQDVALRCDPISGHVSLYWYRQALGQGPEFLTYFNYEAQQDKSGLPNDRFSAERPEGSISTLTIQRTEQRDSAMYRCASSLAGESNTEAFFGQGTRLTVV.

This rearrangement joins TRBV5-1 to TRBJ2-4; TRBD2 matches at 7 bases. Trimming cost V 2 bases and J 1 base; bases outside gene matches: 3. From germline, CDR1 is SGHRS and CDR2 YFSETQ. This CDR3 has 15 residues. The DNA for the CDR3 is TGCGCCAGCAGCTTCCGGGGGGAGGCCAAAAACATTCAGTACTTC. Amino acid sequence: CASSFRGEAKNIQYF.

The J gene is TRBJ1-4, the V gene TRBV6-4; D not resolved. Trimming stripped 10 bases from V and 7 bases from J, with 19 bases between. The CDR3 totals 14 residues. CDR1 is MRHNA, CDR2 SNTAGT, per germline. CDR3 loop: CATIFGPRLEKLFF. The CDR3 DNA is TGTGCCACCATCTTCGGGCCCCGCCTTGAAAAACTGTTTTTT.

This clone was found once. The CDR3 spells CASRGDSFYEQYF. The DNA for the CDR3 is TGCGCCAGCAGAGGGGACAGTTTCTACGAGCAGTACTTC. The V gene is TRBV5-1, the J gene TRBJ2-7; 7 bases agree with TRBD1. The germline V gene has CDR1 SGHRS and CDR2 YFSETQ. J lost 3 bases, V lost 5 bases, and 5 bases had no gene match. The CDR3 is 13 residues long. Full variable domain (remainder filled in from reference TRBV5-1 and TRBJ2-7): KAGVTQTPRYLIKTRGQQVTLSCSPISGHRSVSWYQQTPGQGLQFLFEYFSETQRNKGNFPGRFSGRQFSNSRSEMNVSTLELGDSALYLCASRGDSFYEQYFGPGTRLTVT.

Note on this clone: Different DNA sequences within this sample yield the same CDR3. The chain recombines TRBV6-5 with TRBJ2-7; TRBD1 aligns across 7 bases. After removal of 5 bases from V and 2 bases from J, the junction contained 3 bases not matched to a gene. CDR3 length: 13 amino acids. CDR1 and CDR2 (germline): MNHEY, SVGAGI. The CDR3 spells CASSLDRTYEQYF. The DNA for the CDR3 is TGTGCCAGCAGTCTGGACAGGACCTACGAGCAGTACTTC.

The chain recombines TRBV10-3 with TRBJ1-1; 8 bases are a match to TRBD1. Germline V gene data show CDR1 as ENHRY and CDR2 as SYGVKD. CDR3 length: 14 amino acids. Trimming took 5 bases from V and 4 from J; bases not matched to a gene: 6. The CDR3 DNA reads TGTGCCATCAGTCGGACTGACAGGGGCACTGAAGCTTTCTTT. Translation gives CAISRTDRGTEAFF.

With regard to this clone: One end of the junction is discordant with germline, which a read error may explain. This sequence joins TRBV5-4 and TRBJ1-6; a weak D match, TRBD1 (6 bases). The CDR3 loop spans 17 amino acids. Germline V gene sequence: CDR1 SGHNT, CDR2 YYREEE (reference sequence). In DNA form, the CDR3 reads TGTGCCAGCACCTTGGGGGCGGTAAGCTCCTATAATTCACCCCTCCACTTT. This gives the protein CASTLGAVSSYNSPLHF.

V and J are TRBV10-3 and TRBJ2-6; TRBD1 is a possible D gene (6 bases). This CDR3 comprises 16 residues. Germline CDR1 ENHRY, CDR2 SYGVKD. V was shortened by 5 bases and J by 3 bases, with 14 bases between the two germline ends. The CDR3 nucleotides are TGTGCCATCAGTAGGACAGAAGGGTTTGGGGCCAACGTCCTGACTTTC. Translating it yields CAISRTEGFGANVLTF.

As to this clone: The same CDR3 is also encoded by other DNA sequences in this sample. The J gene is TRBJ2-3, the V gene TRBV27; unclear D gene. The CDR3 spans 13 residues. V dropped 3 bases and J dropped 2 bases, with 6 bases sitting between them. The germline CDR1 and CDR2 sequences are MNHEY and SMNVEV (reference sequence). The CDR3 protein is CASSFRNTDTQYF. The CDR3, as DNA: TGTGCCAGCAGTTTTCGGAACACAGATACGCAGTATTTT.

The V call is TRBV6-5, the J call TRBJ1-4, with D possibly matching TRBD1 (6 bases). CDR1 is MNHEY and CDR2 is SVGAGI in the germline V gene. CDR3 size: 15 residues. V lost 4 bases and J lost 5, with 14 bases in between. The CDR3 loop is CASSSGDRWNEKLFF. The CDR3 DNA reads TGTGCCAGCAGTTCAGGGGACCGTTGGAATGAAAAACTGTTTTTT.

The chain is built from TRBV6-1 and TRBJ2-6, with 7 bases that match TRBD1. V lost 0 bases, J lost 4 bases, and 3 bases stayed unmatched. From germline, CDR1 is MNHNS and CDR2 SASEGT. The CDR3 has 16 residues. The DNA for the CDR3 is TGTGCCAGCAGTGAAGCGGACAGGCCCGGGGCCAACGTCCTGACTTTC. Protein: CASSEADRPGANVLTF.